A single sample is the source of the 11 T cell receptor beta chains below, sequenced in a study of human T cells and chemical hapten exposure. TCRdb processed the RACE reads anew with MiXCR; each CDR3 protein has one entry. This table holds roughly 120,000 distinct CDR3 sequences, approximately 9.5% found once. Stated time point: healthy volunteer bleed at 2 weeks. Researchers extracted total RNA from unfractionated whole blood. The sequenced sample was whole blood. These receptors were obtained from a male donor in good health. Some clones in this sample may be carry-over from other donors' samples.

This clonotype has ten or more counts. The rearrangement uses TRBV5-4 and TRBJ2-7; 11 bases are a match to TRBD1. CDR3 size: 15 residues. CDR1 is SGHNT, CDR2 YYREEE, per germline (reference sequence). V was pared by 4 bases and J by 2 bases, with 5 bases of the junction left unmatched. The DNA for the CDR3 is TGTGCCAGCAGCCATCCGGGACAGGGGGCCTACGAGCAGTACTTC. This translates into CASSHPGQGAYEQYF.

This clonotype has at least ten counts. V is TRBV4-3 and J is TRBJ1-1; D is unclear. V lost 2 bases and J lost 5, with 6 bases in between. Germline CDR1 and CDR2: LGHNA and YSLEER. The CDR3 totals 12 residues. CDR3 region: CASSQSGTEAFF. The CDR3 DNA reads TGCGCCAGCAGCCAATCCGGGACTGAAGCTTTCTTT.

This clonotype has only a few counts. V and J are TRBV27 and TRBJ2-2; 9 bases match TRBD2. The trim removed 6 bases at V and 6 bases at J, leaving 2 bases unmatched. This CDR3 has 13 residues. Per germline, CDR1 MNHEY and CDR2 SMNVEV (reference sequence). The CDR3 DNA reads as TGTGCCAGCAGCGCGGGAGGGGCCGGGGAGCTGTTTTTT. It translates to CASSAGGAGELFF.

Ten or more counts support this clonotype. The chain couples TRBV6-5 to TRBJ2-7; 7 nucleotides line up with TRBD1. The J segment lost 6 bases and the V segment lost 0 bases, leaving 11 bases of the junction unmatched. The CDR3 covers 16 residues. Germline CDR1 MNHEY, CDR2 SVGAGI. The CDR3, as DNA: TGTGCCAGCAGTTACTCGAAGAGAAGGGGGCTTGGCGAGCAGTACTTC. Amino acid sequence: CASSYSKRRGLGEQYF.

This clonotype has just a few counts. The chain is built from TRBV29-1 and TRBJ2-3, with TRBD2 identical over 15 bases. Germline assignment: CDR1 SQVTM and CDR2 ANQGSEA. The CDR3 loop spans 15 amino acids. With 6 bases clipped from V and 4 bases from J, the junction kept 5 bases outside the gene matches. The CDR3: CSVGLAGGRADTQYF. CDR3 nucleotides: TGCAGCGTCGGACTAGCGGGAGGGCGGGCAGATACGCAGTATTTT.

This clonotype was counted only a few times. This chain connects TRBV7-9 to TRBJ2-5; 13 bases align to TRBD2. J lost 4 bases, V lost 8 bases, and 4 bases had no gene match. This CDR3 has 14 residues. Germline CDR1 SEHNR, CDR2 FQNEAQ (reference sequence). CDR3 sequence: CASGLAGVRETQYF. The CDR3 nucleotides read TGTGCCAGCGGACTAGCGGGAGTTAGAGAGACCCAGTACTTC.

This clonotype was picked up many times. The rearrangement uses TRBV20-1 and TRBJ2-7; either TRBD1 or TRBD2 may supply D (7 bases each). Germline V lookup: CDR1 DFQATT, CDR2 SNEGSKA (reference sequence). The CDR3 sequence is 14 residues long. The germline V and J ends were trimmed by 3 bases and 2 bases, with 14 bases remaining between them. The CDR3 DNA follows: TGCAGTGCTAGTTTCCCAGGGGGGGCCTACGAGCAGTACTTC. It specifies CSASFPGGAYEQYF.

This clonotype has just a few counts. The chain uses TRBV9 and TRBJ2-3; 9 bases map to TRBD2. J was trimmed by 4 bases and V by 0 bases; bases with no gene match: 6. The CDR3 spans 16 residues. Per the germline V gene, CDR1 is SGDLS and CDR2 is YYNGEE. The CDR3 nucleotides are TGTGCCAGCAGCGTAGTAGGGACTAGCTTCCCAGATACGCAGTATTTT. Translated, it gives CASSVVGTSFPDTQYF.

This clonotype was found a few times. The CDR3 region has the DNA TGCGCCAGCAGCCAGGCGGGACTCCTCAATGAGCAGTTCTTC. The encoded protein is CASSQAGLLNEQFF. The chain joins TRBV4-1 to TRBJ2-1; maybe TRBD2 (6 bases). Germline loops: CDR1 MGHRA, CDR2 YSYEKL. The CDR3 totals 14 residues. Trimming removed 3 bases at V and 6 bases at J, with 12 bases between.

This clonotype was found many times. The CDR3 sequence is CASSLDPIAFYEQYF. The DNA for the CDR3 is TGTGCCAGCAGCTTAGACCCGATAGCATTCTACGAGCAGTACTTC. This chain uses TRBV11-2 with TRBJ2-7; D is unclear. This CDR3 spans 15 amino acids. Germline loops: CDR1 SGHAT, CDR2 FQNNGV. V dropped 0 bases and J dropped 3 bases, with 12 bases sitting between them. The full variable domain, in which reference TRBV11-2 and TRBJ2-7 provide the parts outside the CDR3, is EAGVAQSPRYKIIEKRQSVAFWCNPISGHATLYWYQQILGQGPKLLIQFQNNGVVDDSQLPKDRFSAERLKGVDSTLKIQPAKLEDSAVYLCASSLDPIAFYEQYFGPGTRLTVT.

The sample holds a few counts of this clonotype. This sequence joins TRBV20-1 and TRBJ2-7, with D maybe TRBD1 (6 bases). In germline, CDR1 is DFQATT, CDR2 SNEGSKA (reference sequence). This CDR3 has 16 amino acids. Trimming took 2 bases from V and 0 from J, leaving 17 bases between them. The CDR3 protein is CSARSGTGTLSYEQYF. The CDR3 region has the DNA TGCAGTGCTAGATCGGGCACCGGGACACTCTCCTACGAGCAGTACTTC.